The T cell receptor beta chain under discussion was sequenced for a study of blood T cell repertoires in COVID-19. This clone was counted a single time. Trimming cost V 3 bases and J 4 bases; bases outside gene matches: 8. In germline, CDR1 is SGHNT, CDR2 YYREEE (reference sequence). The CDR3 is 16 amino acids. Participants' reported clinical history set cohort assignment. Clones were sequenced by immunoSEQ multiplex PCR, and TCRdb holds only the in-frame ones, with some missing. The sample carries a few hundred thousand clones, less than 90% recorded once. J is TRBJ2-3 and V is TRBV5-4; 10 bases fit TRBD2. The sequence came from a woman between 45 and 60 years old who had recovered from COVID-19. The sample was PBMCs or T cells enriched from blood (not recorded which). The CDR3, as DNA: TGTGCCAGCAGCTCTTACCTAGCGGGGGTGTCAGATACGCAGTATTTT. This sequence encodes CASSSYLAGVSDTQYF.